This record concerns one T cell receptor beta chain sequence. MiXCR was run by TCRdb on the 5' RACE reads, yielding one entry per CDR3 protein. The table records some 62,000 distinct CDR3 sequences, 25% to 30% of them present only once. J was trimmed by 7 bases and V by 6 bases; bases with no gene match: 14. CDR1 is SNHLY, CDR2 FYNNEI, per germline. The CDR3 extends over 15 amino acids. Sequencing was carried out using tumor-infiltrating naive CD4+ T cells sorted from the breast tumor. Regarding subset: naive CD4+ T cells, CD4+CD45RA+CD25-. V usage is TRBV2 and J usage is TRBJ1-2, with TRBD1 matching over 7 bases. This clonotype was sampled from a female donor with breast cancer. The chain's CDR3 is CASRLGTADLGGYTF. CDR3 nucleotide sequence: TGTGCCAGCAGACTCGGGACAGCCGATTTGGGTGGCTACACCTTC.